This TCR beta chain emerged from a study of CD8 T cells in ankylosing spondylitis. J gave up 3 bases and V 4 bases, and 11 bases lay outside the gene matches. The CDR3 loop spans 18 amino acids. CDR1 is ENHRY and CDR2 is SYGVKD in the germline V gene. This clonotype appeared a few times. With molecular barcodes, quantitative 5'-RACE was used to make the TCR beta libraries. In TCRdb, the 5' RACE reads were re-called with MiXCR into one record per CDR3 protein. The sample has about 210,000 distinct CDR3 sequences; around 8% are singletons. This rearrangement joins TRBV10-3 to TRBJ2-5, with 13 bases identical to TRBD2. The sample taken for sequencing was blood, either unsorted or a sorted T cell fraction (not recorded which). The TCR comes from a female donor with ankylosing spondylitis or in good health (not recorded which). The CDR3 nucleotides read TGTGCCATCAGTGGGGTAGGACTAGCGGGAGAAGAGGAAGAGACCCAGTACTTC. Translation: CAISGVGLAGEEEETQYF.